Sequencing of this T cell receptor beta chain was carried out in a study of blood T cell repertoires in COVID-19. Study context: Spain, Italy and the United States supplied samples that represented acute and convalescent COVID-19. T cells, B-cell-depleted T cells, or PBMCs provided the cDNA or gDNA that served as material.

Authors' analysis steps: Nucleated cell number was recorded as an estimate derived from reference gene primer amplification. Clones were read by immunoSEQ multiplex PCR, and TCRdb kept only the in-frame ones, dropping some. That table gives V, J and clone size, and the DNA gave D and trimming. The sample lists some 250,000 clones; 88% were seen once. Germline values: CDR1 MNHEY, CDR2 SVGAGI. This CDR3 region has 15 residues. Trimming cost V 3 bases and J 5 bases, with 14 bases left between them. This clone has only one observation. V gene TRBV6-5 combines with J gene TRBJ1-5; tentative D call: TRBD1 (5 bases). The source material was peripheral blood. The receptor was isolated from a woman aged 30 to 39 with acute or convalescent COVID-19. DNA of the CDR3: TGTGCCAGCAGTTATGGTCCCGGGGGGGATCAGCCCCAGCATTTT. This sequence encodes CASSYGPGGDQPQHF.